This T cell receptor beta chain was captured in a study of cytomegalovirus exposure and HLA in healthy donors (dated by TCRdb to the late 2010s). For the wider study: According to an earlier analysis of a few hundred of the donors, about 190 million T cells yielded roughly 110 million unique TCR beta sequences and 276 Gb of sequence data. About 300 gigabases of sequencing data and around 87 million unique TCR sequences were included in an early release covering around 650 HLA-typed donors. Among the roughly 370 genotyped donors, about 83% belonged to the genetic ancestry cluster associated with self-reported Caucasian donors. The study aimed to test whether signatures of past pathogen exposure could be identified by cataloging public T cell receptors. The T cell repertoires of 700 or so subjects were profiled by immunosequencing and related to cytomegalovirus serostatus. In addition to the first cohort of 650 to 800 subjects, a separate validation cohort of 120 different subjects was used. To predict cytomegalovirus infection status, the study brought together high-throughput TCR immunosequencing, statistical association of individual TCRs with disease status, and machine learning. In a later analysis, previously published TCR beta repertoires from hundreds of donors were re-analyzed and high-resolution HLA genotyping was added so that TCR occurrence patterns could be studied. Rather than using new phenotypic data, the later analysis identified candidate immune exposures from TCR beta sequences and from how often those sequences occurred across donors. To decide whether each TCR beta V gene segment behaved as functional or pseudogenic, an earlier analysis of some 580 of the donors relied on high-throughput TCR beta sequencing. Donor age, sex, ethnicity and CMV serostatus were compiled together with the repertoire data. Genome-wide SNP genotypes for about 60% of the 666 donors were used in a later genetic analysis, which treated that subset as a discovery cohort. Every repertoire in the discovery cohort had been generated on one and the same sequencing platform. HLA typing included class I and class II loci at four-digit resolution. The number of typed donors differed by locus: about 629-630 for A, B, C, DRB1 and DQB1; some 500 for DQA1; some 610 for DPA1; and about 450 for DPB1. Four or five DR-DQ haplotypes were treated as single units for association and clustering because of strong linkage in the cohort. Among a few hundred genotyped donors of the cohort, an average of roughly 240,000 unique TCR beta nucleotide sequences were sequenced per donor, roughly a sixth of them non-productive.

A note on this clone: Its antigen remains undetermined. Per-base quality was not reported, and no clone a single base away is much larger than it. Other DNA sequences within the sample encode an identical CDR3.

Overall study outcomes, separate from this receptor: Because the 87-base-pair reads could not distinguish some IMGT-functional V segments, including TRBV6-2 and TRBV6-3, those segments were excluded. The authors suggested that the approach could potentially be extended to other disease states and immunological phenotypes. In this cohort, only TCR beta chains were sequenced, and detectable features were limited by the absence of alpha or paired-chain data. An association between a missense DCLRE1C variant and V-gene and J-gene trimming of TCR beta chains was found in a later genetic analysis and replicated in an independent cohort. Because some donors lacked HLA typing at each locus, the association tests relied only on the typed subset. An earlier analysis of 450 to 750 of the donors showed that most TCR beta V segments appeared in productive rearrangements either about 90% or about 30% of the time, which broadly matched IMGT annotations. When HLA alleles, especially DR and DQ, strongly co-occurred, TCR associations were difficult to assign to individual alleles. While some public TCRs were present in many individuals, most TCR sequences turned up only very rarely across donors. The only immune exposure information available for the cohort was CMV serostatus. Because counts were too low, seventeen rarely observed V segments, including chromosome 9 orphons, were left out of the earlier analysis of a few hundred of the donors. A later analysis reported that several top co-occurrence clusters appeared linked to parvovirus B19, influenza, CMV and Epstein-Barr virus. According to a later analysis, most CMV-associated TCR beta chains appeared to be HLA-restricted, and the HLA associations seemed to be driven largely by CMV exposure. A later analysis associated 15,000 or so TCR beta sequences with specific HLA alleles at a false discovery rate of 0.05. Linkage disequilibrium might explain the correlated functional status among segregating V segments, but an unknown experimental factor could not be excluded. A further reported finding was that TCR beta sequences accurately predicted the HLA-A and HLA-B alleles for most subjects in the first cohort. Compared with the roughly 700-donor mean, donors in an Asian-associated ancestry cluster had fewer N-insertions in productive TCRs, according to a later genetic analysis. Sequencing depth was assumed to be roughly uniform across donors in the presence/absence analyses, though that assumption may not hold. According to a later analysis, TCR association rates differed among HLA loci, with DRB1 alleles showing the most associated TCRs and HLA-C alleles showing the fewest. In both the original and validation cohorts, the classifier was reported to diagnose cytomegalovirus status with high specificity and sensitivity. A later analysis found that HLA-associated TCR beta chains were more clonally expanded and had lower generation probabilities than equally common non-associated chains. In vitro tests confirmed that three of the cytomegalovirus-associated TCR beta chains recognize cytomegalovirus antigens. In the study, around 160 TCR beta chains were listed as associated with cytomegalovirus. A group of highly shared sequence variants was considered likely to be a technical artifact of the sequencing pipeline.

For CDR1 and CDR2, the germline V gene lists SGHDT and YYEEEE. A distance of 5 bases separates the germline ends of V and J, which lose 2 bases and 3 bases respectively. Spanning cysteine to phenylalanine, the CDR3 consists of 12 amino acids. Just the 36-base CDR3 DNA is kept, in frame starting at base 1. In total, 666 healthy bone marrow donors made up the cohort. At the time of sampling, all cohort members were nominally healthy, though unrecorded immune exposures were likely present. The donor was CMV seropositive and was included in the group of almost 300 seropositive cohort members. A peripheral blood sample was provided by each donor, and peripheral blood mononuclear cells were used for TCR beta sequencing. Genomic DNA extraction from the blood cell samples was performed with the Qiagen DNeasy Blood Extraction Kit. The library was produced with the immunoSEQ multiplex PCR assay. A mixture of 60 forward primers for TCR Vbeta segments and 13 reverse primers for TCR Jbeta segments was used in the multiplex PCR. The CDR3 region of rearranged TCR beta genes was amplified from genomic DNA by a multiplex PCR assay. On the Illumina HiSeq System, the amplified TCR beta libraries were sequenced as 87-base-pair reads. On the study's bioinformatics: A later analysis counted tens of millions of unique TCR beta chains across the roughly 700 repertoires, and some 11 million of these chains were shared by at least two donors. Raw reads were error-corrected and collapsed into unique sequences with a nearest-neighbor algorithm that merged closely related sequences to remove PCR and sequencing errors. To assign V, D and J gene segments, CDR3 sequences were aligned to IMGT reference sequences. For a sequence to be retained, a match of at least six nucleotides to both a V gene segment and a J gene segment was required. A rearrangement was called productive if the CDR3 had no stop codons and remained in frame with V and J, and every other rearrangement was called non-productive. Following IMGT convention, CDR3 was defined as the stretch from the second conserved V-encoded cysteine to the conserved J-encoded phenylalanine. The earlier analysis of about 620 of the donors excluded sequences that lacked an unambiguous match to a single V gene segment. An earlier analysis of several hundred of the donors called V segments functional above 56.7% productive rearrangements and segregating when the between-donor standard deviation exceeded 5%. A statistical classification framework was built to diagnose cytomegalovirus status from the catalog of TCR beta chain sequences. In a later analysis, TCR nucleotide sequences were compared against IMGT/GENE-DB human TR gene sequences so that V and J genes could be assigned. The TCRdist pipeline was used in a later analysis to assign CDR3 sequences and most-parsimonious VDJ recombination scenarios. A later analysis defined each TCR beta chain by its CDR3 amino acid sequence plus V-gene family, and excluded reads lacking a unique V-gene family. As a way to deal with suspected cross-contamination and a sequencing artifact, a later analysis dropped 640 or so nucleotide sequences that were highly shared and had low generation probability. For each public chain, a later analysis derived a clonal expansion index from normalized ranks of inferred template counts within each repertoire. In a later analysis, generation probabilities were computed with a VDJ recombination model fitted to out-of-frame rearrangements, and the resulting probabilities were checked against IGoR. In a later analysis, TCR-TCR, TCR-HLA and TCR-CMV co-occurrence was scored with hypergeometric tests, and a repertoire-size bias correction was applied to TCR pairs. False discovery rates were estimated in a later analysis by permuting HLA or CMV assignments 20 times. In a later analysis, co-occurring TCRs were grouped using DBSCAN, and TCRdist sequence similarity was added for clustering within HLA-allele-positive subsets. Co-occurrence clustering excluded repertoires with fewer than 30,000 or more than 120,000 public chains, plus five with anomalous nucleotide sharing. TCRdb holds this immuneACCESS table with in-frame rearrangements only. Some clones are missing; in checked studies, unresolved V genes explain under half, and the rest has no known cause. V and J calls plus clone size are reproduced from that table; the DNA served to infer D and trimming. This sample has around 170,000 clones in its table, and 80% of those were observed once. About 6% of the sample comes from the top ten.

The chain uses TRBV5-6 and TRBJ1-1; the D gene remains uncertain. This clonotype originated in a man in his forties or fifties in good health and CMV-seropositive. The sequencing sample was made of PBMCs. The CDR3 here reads CASSFRDTEAFF. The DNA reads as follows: TGTGCCAGCAGCTTCCGAGACACTGAAGCTTTCTTT. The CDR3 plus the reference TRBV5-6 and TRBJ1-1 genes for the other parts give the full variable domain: DAGVTQSPTHLIKTRGQQVTLRCSPKSGHDTVSWYQQALGQGPQFIFQYYEEEERQRGNFPDRFSGHQFPNYSSELNVNALLLGDSALYLCASSFRDTEAFFGQGTRLTVV.